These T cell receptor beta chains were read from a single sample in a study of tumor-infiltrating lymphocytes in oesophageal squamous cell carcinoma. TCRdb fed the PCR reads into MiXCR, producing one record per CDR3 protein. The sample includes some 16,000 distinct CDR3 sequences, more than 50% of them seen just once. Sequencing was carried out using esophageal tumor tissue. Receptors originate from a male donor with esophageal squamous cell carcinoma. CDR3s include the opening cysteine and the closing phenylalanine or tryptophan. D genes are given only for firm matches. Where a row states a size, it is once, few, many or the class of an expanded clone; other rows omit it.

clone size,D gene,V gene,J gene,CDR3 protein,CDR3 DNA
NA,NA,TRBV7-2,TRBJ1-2,CASTGRGGYGYTF,TGTGCCAGCACGGGAAGAGGGGGCTATGGCTACACCTTC
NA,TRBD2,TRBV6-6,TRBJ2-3,CASSYGTSRTDTQYF,TGTGCCAGCAGTTACGGGACTAGCCGCACAGATACGCAGTATTTT
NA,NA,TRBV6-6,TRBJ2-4,CASSYVPGADIQYF,TGTGCCAGCAGTTACGTCCCAGGGGCGGACATTCAGTACTTC
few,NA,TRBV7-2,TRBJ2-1,CASSLENTVRYNEQFF,TGTGCCAGCAGCTTAGAGAACACAGTAAGGTACAATGAGCAGTTCTTC
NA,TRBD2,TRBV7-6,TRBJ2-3,CASSLDGGASDEQSF,TGTGCCAGCAGCTTAGACGGGGGGGCGTCGGATGAGCAGTCCTTC
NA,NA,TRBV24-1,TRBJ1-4,CATSDPGGQDEKLFF,TGTGCCACCAGTGACCCCGGGGGGCAGGATGAAAAACTGTTTTTT
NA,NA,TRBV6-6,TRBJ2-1,CASTNEGHRYNEQFF,TGTGCCAGCACTAATGAAGGACACAGGTACAATGAGCAGTTCTTC
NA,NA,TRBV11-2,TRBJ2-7,CASSLEEIGDLEDYEQYF,TGTGCCAGCAGCTTAGAGGAGATTGGGGACCTAGAGGACTACGAGCAGTACTTC
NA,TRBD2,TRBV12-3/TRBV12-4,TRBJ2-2,CASSFQRGAGGELFF,TGTGCCAGCAGTTTCCAGCGGGGGGCGGGCGGGGAGCTGTTTTTT
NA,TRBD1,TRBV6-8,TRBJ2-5,CASRTGQGLGETQYF,TGTGCCAGCAGGACCGGACAGGGCCTCGGAGAGACCCAGTACTTC
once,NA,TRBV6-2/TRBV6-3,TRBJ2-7,CASSPSANYEQYF,TGTGCCAGCAGCCCTAGCGCCAACTACGAGCAGTACTTC
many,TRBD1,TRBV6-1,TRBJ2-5,CASSKFRQGAGAETQYF,TGTGCCAGCAGCAAATTTCGACAGGGGGCCGGGGCGGAGACCCAGTACTTC
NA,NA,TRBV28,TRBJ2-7,CASSLVQGGYEQYF,TGTGCCAGCAGTTTGGTCCAGGGGGGTTACGAGCAGTACTTC
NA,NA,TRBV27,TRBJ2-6,CASSPIFSGANVLTF,TGTGCCAGCAGTCCCATCTTCTCTGGGGCCAACGTCCTGACTTTC
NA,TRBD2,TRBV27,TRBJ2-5,CASSSLAGGGNTGELYF,TGTGCCAGCAGTTCTCTAGCGGGAGGAGGAAACACCGGGGAGCTGTACTTC
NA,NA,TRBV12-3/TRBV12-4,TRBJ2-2,CASSSMGGELFF,TGTGCCAGCAGTTCAATGGGCGGGGAGCTGTTTTTT
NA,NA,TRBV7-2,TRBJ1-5,CASSLGQNQPQHF,TGTGCCAGCAGCTTAGGGCAGAATCAGCCCCAGCATTTT
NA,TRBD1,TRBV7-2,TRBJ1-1,CASSLAGGAVGTEAFF,TGTGCCAGCAGCTTAGCAGGGGGCGCGGTGGGAACTGAAGCTTTCTTT
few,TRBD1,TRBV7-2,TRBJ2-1,CASSLLQGPTGEQFF,TGTGCCAGCAGCTTACTACAGGGGCCTACTGGTGAGCAGTTCTTC
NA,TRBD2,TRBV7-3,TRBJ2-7,CANTGLAGADTQYF,TGTGCCAATACGGGACTAGCGGGAGCAGATACGCAGTACTTC
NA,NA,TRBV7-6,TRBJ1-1,CASSPTGLNTEAFF,TGTGCCAGCAGCCCGACCGGACTTAACACTGAAGCTTTCTTT
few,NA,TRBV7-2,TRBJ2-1,CASSLQVRDEQFF,TGTGCCAGCAGCTTACAGGTGCGGGATGAGCAGTTCTTC
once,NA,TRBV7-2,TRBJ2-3,CASSPGRDLTQYF,TGTGCCAGCAGCCCCGGGCGGGACCTAACGCAGTATTTT
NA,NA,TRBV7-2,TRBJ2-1,CASSLARELEQFF,TGTGCCAGCAGCTTAGCGAGGGAACTAGAGCAGTTCTTC
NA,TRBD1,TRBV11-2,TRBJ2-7,CASSLRTGGYEQYF,TGTGCCAGCAGCCTCAGAACAGGGGGCTACGAGCAGTACTTC
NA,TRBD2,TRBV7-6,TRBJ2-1,CASSLASGMYNEQFF,TGTGCCAGCAGCTTAGCTAGCGGGATGTACAATGAGCAGTTCTTC
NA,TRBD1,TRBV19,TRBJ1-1,CASSRTGNTEAFF,TGTGCCAGTAGTCGGACAGGGAACACTGAAGCTTTCTTT
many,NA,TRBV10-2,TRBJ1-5,CASREGFSNQPQHF,TGCGCCAGCAGAGAGGGGTTTAGCAATCAGCCCCAGCATTTT
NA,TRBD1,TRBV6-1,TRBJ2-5,CASSTTGTGIVTQYF,TGTGCCAGCTCAACCACCGGGACAGGGATAGTGACCCAGTACTTC
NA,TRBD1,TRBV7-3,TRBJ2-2,CASSLLQGATGELFF,TGTGCCAGCAGCTTATTGCAGGGGGCTACCGGGGAGCTGTTTTTT
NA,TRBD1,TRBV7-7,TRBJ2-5,CASSLVGQGKETQYF,TGTGCCAGCAGCTTGGTGGGACAGGGGAAGGAGACCCAGTACTTC
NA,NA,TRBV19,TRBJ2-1,CASSISPQWGEQFF,TGTGCCAGTAGTATCTCCCCTCAGTGGGGTGAGCAGTTCTTC
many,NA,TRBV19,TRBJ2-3,CASRPTLATPTDTQYF,TGTGCCAGTAGACCCACTCTTGCCACACCCACAGATACGCAGTATTTT
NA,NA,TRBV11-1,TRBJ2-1,CASSSWERVF,TGTGCCAGCAGCTCGTGGGAAAGGGTGTTC
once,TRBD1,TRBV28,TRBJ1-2,CASSWDRYYGYTF,TGTGCCAGCAGCTGGGACAGATACTATGGCTACACCTTC
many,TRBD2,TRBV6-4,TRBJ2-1,CASSDAGGEYNEQFF,TGTGCCAGCAGTGACGCGGGAGGGGAATACAATGAGCAGTTCTTC
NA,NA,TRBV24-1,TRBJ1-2,CATRSGSTFRNPASEKSYTF,TGTGCCACCCGCTCGGGCAGCACCTTCAGAAACCCGGCGTCGGAAAAAAGCTACACCTTC
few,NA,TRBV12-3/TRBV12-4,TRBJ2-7,CASRLENSYEQYF,TGTGCCAGCAGACTAGAGAACTCCTACGAGCAGTACTTC
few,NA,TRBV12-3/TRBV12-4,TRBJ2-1,CASSTGIYNEQFF,TGTGCCAGCAGTACAGGGATCTACAATGAGCAGTTCTTC
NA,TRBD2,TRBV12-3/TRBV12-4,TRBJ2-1,CASSPAGGHSYNEQFF,TGTGCCAGCAGTCCAGCGGGAGGGCACTCCTACAATGAGCAGTTCTTC
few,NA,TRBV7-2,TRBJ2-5,CASSLAYATRSQYF,TGTGCCAGCAGCTTAGCGTATGCTACGAGGTCCCAGTACTTC
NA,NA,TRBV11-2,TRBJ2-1,CASSFRRGLLNEQFF,TGTGCCAGCAGCTTTAGACGGGGCTTATTGAATGAGCAGTTCTTC
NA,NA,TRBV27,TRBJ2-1,CASSLGVPGEQFF,TGTGCCAGCAGTTTAGGAGTTCCTGGTGAGCAGTTCTTC
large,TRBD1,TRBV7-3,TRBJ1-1,CASSPTGGTEAFF,TGTGCCAGCAGCCCTACAGGGGGCACTGAAGCTTTCTTT
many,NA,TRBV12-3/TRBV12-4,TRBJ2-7,CASSPSRYSYNEQYF,TGTGCCAGCAGCCCATCGCGCTACTCCTACAATGAGCAGTACTTC
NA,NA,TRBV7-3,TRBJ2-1,CASSLGATSYNEQFF,TGTGCCAGCAGCTTAGGGGCGACCTCCTACAATGAGCAGTTCTTC